The 17 T cell receptor beta chains in this list originate from one sample, sequenced in a study of T-cell memory formation after mild COVID-19. TCRdb fed the 5' RACE reads into MiXCR, producing one record per CDR3 protein. This table has about 320,000 distinct CDR3 sequences, about 13% appearing once. The sample taken for sequencing was PBMCs or a T cell subset sorted from them (not recorded which). These receptors originate from a man between 18 and 35 years old who had mild COVID-19 (a few samples of this study predate the infection). Cell type and time point are not known.

This clonotype showed up just once. The genes are TRBV12-2 and TRBJ2-1; the DNA was not compared with TRBD2, the D call given in the table. TRBV12-2 is annotated as a pseudogene. The CDR3 contains 13 residues. CDR3: CASPAKGGGLKGF. The CDR3 nucleotides read TGTGCAAGTCCCGCCAAGGGGGGGGGCCTCAAGGGCTTC.

CDR3 sequence (DNA): TGTGCCAGTAGTAAGACAGGGGCCCCCTGGGATGAGCAGTTCTTC. Amino acids: CASSKTGAPWDEQFF. This chain joins TRBV19 and TRBJ2-1, with TRBD1 identical over 8 bases. V gave up 4 bases and J gave up 8 bases; unmatched junction bases: 10. Germline CDR1 LNHDA, CDR2 SQIVND (reference sequence). The CDR3 is 15 amino acids.

This clonotype has more than one count but fewer than ten. The rearrangement links TRBV10-1 to TRBJ2-2; D possibly corresponds to TRBD1 (6 bases). Trimming removed 9 bases from V and 1 base from J, with 9 bases in between. The V gene's germline CDR1 is WNHNN and CDR2 SYGVQD (reference sequence). The CDR3 is 13 amino acids. The CDR3 DNA follows: TGCGCCAGTACACAGGGGAACACCGGGGAGCTGTTTTTT. This sequence encodes CASTQGNTGELFF.

The chain carries TRBV29-1 and TRBJ1-4; D is uncertain. The CDR3 has 10 residues. Per the germline V gene, CDR1 is SQVTM and CDR2 is ANQGSEA. V was cut by 4 bases and J by 7 bases, with 4 bases left in between. CDR3 loop: CSVVAEKLFF. DNA for the CDR3: TGCAGCGTTGTAGCTGAAAAACTGTTTTTT.

The chain employs TRBV28 and TRBJ2-4; D might be TRBD1 (6 bases). The V gene lost 1 base and the J gene lost 0 bases, with 19 bases spanning the gap. The germline V gene encodes CDR1 MDHEN and CDR2 SYDVKM. The CDR3 is 19 amino acids. The CDR3 DNA reads as TGTGCCAGCAGTTTATTTACAGGGTCCGATCCCGTAGCCAAAAACATTCAGTACTTC. Translation gives CASSLFTGSDPVAKNIQYF.

This clonotype was observed at least ten times. The J gene is TRBJ2-2, the V gene TRBV12-3 or TRBV12-4; the D is unclear. This CDR3 has 13 amino acids. Trimming pared 8 bases from V and 1 base from J, leaving 8 bases between. The CDR3 loop reads CASFQENTGELFF. CDR3 sequence (DNA): TGTGCCAGCTTCCAGGAGAACACCGGGGAGCTGTTTTTT.

The chain links TRBV29-1 to TRBJ2-3; tentative D call: TRBD1 (5 bases). This CDR3 region has 15 residues. The germline V and J ends were trimmed by 8 bases and 2 bases, with 20 bases remaining between them. Per germline, CDR1 SQVTM and CDR2 ANQGSEA. CDR3 sequence reads: CSSQGPVLLTDTQYF. CDR3 nucleotides: TGCAGCTCCCAGGGTCCTGTCTTGCTCACAGATACGCAGTATTTT.

The chain's CDR3 is CASSQVLAGGLNEQFF. The CDR3 nucleotides are TGCGCCAGCAGCCAAGTACTAGCGGGGGGGCTCAATGAGCAGTTCTTC. The genes are TRBV4-1 and TRBJ2-1, with TRBD2 identical over 13 bases. The CDR3 loop spans 16 amino acids. Germline CDR1 reads MGHRA; CDR2 reads YSYEKL. Germline trimming cut 1 base from V and 6 bases from J; bases unmatched to any gene: 3.

This clonotype has just a few counts. V and J are TRBV2 and TRBJ1-2; a weak D match, TRBD1 (6 bases). Germline V gene lookup returns CDR1 SNHLY and CDR2 FYNNEI. Trimming removed 2 bases at V and 8 bases at J, with 24 bases between. There are 17 residues in the CDR3. The CDR3 sequence: CASSEYQGIFSARGYTF. CDR3 nucleotide sequence: TGTGCCAGCAGTGAATATCAGGGGATCTTCTCCGCGCGAGGCTACACCTTC. The full variable domain, its missing parts supplied by reference TRBV2 and TRBJ1-2, is EPEVTQTPSHQVTQMGQEVILRCVPISNHLYFYWYRQILGQKVEFLVSFYNNEISEKSEIFDDQFSVERPDGSNFTLKIRSTKLEDSAMYFCASSEYQGIFSARGYTFGSGTRLTVV.

J is TRBJ2-1 and V is TRBV19; TRBD1 or TRBD2 may be the D gene (5 bases each). CDR3 length: 13 residues. Trimming cost V 5 bases and J 10 bases, with 15 bases left between them. The germline V gene encodes CDR1 LNHDA and CDR2 SQIVND (reference sequence). CDR3: CASSRGVGDEQFF. The CDR3 bases are TGTGCCAGTAGTCGTGGGGTAGGGGACGAGCAGTTCTTC. Drawing the rest from reference TRBV19 and TRBJ2-1, the complete variable domain is DGGITQSPKYLFRKEGQNVTLSCEQNLNHDAMYWYRQDPGQGLRLIYYSQIVNDFQKGDIAEGYSVSREKKESFPLTVTSAQKNPTAFYLCASSRGVGDEQFFGPGTRLTVL.

CDR3 region: CRVGQGSTDTQYF. As DNA, the CDR3 is TGCAGGGTCGGACAGGGAAGCACAGATACGCAGTATTTT. The J gene is TRBJ2-3, the V gene TRBV20-1; 8 bases are shared with TRBD1. CDR3 length: 13 amino acids. Germline lookup yields CDR1 DFQATT and CDR2 SNEGSKA (reference sequence).

In this sample, this clonotype turned up a few times. The chain joins TRBV5-1 to TRBJ2-3; D possibly corresponds to TRBD2 (5 bases). CDR3 length: 11 amino acids. Germline loops: CDR1 SGHRS, CDR2 YFSETQ. The ends were cut back, 6 bases at V and 7 bases at J, with 9 bases in the middle. The CDR3 sequence is CASTRGNTQYF. In DNA form, the CDR3 reads TGCGCCAGCACCCGGGGAAATACGCAGTATTTT.

The sample holds one count of this clonotype. V and J are TRBV28 and TRBJ1-5; 7 nucleotides align to TRBD1. The CDR3 runs to 16 residues. Germline CDR1 and CDR2: MDHEN and SYDVKM. V lost 4 bases and J lost 4; bases outside the gene matches: 10. This CDR3 is CASSSPRQGVNQPQHF. CDR3 DNA sequence: TGTGCCAGCAGTTCGCCGCGACAGGGAGTTAATCAGCCCCAGCATTTT.

V usage is TRBV20-1 and J usage is TRBJ1-6; 7 positions match TRBD1. The CDR3 loop spans 15 amino acids. Germline V gives CDR1 DFQATT, CDR2 SNEGSKA (reference sequence). V was pared by 5 bases and J by 11 bases, with 15 bases of the junction left unmatched. The CDR3 loop is CSAARSTGEVAPLHF. The CDR3 coding sequence is TGCAGTGCTGCCCGCTCAACAGGGGAAGTGGCACCCCTCCACTTT.

This rearrangement joins TRBV5-1 to TRBJ2-4; TRBD2 is a possible D gene (5 bases). Germline CDR1 and CDR2: SGHRS and YFSETQ. CDR3 length: 16 amino acids. With 1 base removed from V and 0 bases from J, the gap between germline ends came to 11 bases. This CDR3 reads CASSLSRGLAKNIQYF. The CDR3, as DNA: TGCGCCAGCAGCTTGAGTCGGGGTCTAGCCAAAAACATTCAGTACTTC.

The CDR3 nucleotides read TGTGCCAGCAGCTTAGAGACGTTTTCGGGGATACTAAACATTCAGTACTTC. Translated, it gives CASSLETFSGILNIQYF. The V call is TRBV7-2, the J call TRBJ2-4, with a tentative D call TRBD2 (5 bases). Germline CDR1 reads SGHTA; CDR2 reads FQGNSA. Trimming cost V 1 base and J 6 bases, with 19 bases left between them. The CDR3 is 17 residues long.

Only a few counts were recorded for this clonotype. The chain joins TRBV29-1 to TRBJ2-1; 8 bases agree with TRBD1. The length of the CDR3 is 12 residues. Per germline, CDR1 SQVTM and CDR2 ANQGSEA. Trimming took 0 bases from V and 10 from J; bases not matched to a gene: 2. The CDR3 here is CSVEEWDREQFF. The CDR3 coding sequence is TGCAGCGTTGAAGAGTGGGACAGGGAGCAGTTCTTC.